Presented here are 16 T cell receptor beta chains from one specimen sequenced in a study of T cell repertoires in cytomegalovirus infection. Using its own MiXCR run on the reads, TCRdb lists one record per CDR3 protein. The sample yields about 480,000 distinct CDR3 sequences, roughly 34% seen once. Which antigens these TCRs recognize remains unknown. Sequenced material: cultured PBMCs, taken from culture after CMV antigen stimulation. These receptors originate from a human donor in good health (CMV status not recorded). Some clones in this sample may be carry-over from other donors' samples.

V is TRBV7-2 and J is TRBJ2-6, with D unclear. V was trimmed by 5 bases and J by 1 base, leaving 9 bases between them. The CDR3 consists of 15 residues. Germline CDR1 and CDR2: SGHTA and FQGNSA. CDR3 sequence: CASSPMVSGANVLTF. The CDR3 DNA reads as TGTGCCAGCAGCCCAATGGTGTCTGGGGCCAACGTCCTGACTTTC.

The genes are TRBV5-1 and TRBJ2-1; the D gene is possibly TRBD2 (5 bases). The CDR3 sequence is 15 residues long. CDR1 SGHRS and CDR2 YFSETQ come from the germline V gene. Between the trimmed V and J ends, which lost 6 bases and 0 bases, there was a span of 13 bases. CDR3 amino acids: CASTPLGSSYNEQFF. The CDR3 DNA sequence: TGCGCCAGCACCCCTCTTGGGAGCTCCTACAATGAGCAGTTCTTC.

This clonotype was picked up one time. The chain joins TRBV12-3 or TRBV12-4 to TRBJ1-2; no clear D gene. The CDR3 loop spans 13 amino acids. V was pared by 3 bases and J by 8 bases, with 13 bases between. The CDR3 here is CASSFLSIEGYTF. The CDR3 nucleotides read TGTGCCAGCAGTTTTCTCTCCATAGAAGGCTACACCTTC.

In its sample, this clonotype was seen a few times. J is TRBJ1-2 and V is TRBV6-2 or TRBV6-3; D gene ambiguous. From germline, CDR1 is MNHEY and CDR2 SVGEGT. CDR3 length: 12 amino acids. V lost 5 bases and J 4 bases, leaving 8 bases between the germline ends. The CDR3 nucleotides read TGTGCCAGCAGTGAAGAGTTCTATGGCTACACCTTC. Translating it yields CASSEEFYGYTF.

This sequence joins TRBV12-3 or TRBV12-4 and TRBJ1-3, with a possible D match to TRBD1 (6 bases). This CDR3 has 16 residues. V was pared by 6 bases and J by 2 bases, with 17 bases between. The CDR3 spells CASRPRGLSTGNTIYF. For the CDR3, the DNA is TGTGCCAGCAGGCCCCGGGGGCTAAGTACTGGAAACACCATATATTTT.

There are a few counts of this clonotype. J is TRBJ2-5 and V is TRBV28, with D tentatively TRBD1 or TRBD2 (5 bases each). The CDR3 runs to 15 residues. Trimming shortened V by 5 bases and J by 7 bases, and 20 bases separated the two germline ends. From germline, CDR1 is MDHEN and CDR2 SYDVKM. The CDR3 DNA follows: TGTGCCAGCAGTGGGGGACGGCTCCTATGGGGGACCCAGTACTTC. It codes for CASSGGRLLWGTQYF.

The CDR3, as DNA: TGTGCCAGCAGCCTCTCATCCGCGGATAATTCACCCCTCCACTTT. The encoded protein is CASSLSSADNSPLHF. The V and J genes are TRBV7-9 and TRBJ1-6; D unclear. Germline loops: CDR1 SEHNR, CDR2 FQNEAQ (reference sequence). The V end lost 5 bases, the J end lost 5 bases, and 13 bases lay between the germline ends. There are 15 residues in the CDR3.

This sequence joins TRBV27 and TRBJ2-2, with TRBD1 matching over 9 bases. The CDR3 sequence is 15 residues long. V dropped 5 bases and J dropped 8; count of bases not matched to a gene: 9. Germline CDR1 reads MNHEY; CDR2 reads SMNVEV (reference sequence). DNA of the CDR3: TGTGCCAGCAGTCCAATGGACAGGGGTTCTGGGGAGCTGTTTTTT. Amino acid sequence: CASSPMDRGSGELFF.

This chain joins TRBV6-1 and TRBJ1-1, with unresolved D. Germline V gives CDR1 MNHNS, CDR2 SASEGT. This CDR3 spans 14 amino acids. V was trimmed by 5 bases and J by 9 bases, leaving 19 bases between them. The CDR3: CASSSRMQERQAFF. Here the CDR3 DNA reads TGTGCCAGCAGTTCCCGGATGCAAGAACGTCAAGCTTTCTTT.

This clonotype has only a few counts. The V gene is TRBV12-5, the J gene TRBJ2-2; the match to TRBD2 covers 12 bases. CDR3 size: 18 residues. Germline V gene sequence: CDR1 LGHNT, CDR2 FRNRAP. The trim removed 2 bases at V and 5 bases at J, leaving 9 bases unmatched. The CDR3: CASGLRLAGVGLTGELFF. As DNA, the CDR3 is TGTGCTAGTGGTTTGAGACTAGCGGGAGTCGGATTGACCGGGGAGCTGTTTTTT.

This rearrangement joins TRBV4-3 to TRBJ2-3, with D perhaps TRBD2 (5 bases). Deletions cut 4 bases from V and 5 bases from J, with 13 bases between. The CDR3 extends over 14 amino acids. In germline, CDR1 is LGHNA, CDR2 YSLEER. The CDR3 reads CASSRRMSGDTQYF. CDR3 bases: TGCGCCAGCAGCCGAAGAATGAGCGGAGATACGCAGTATTTT.

The chain has TRBV4-3 and TRBJ1-5; 7 nucleotides agree with TRBD1. The CDR3 extends over 16 amino acids. Germline CDR1 reads LGHNA; CDR2 reads YSLEER. J gave up 5 bases and V 0 bases, and 7 bases lay outside the gene matches. This chain's CDR3 is CASSQDGTEVDQPQHF. The CDR3 nucleotides are TGCGCCAGCAGCCAAGACGGGACAGAGGTGGATCAGCCCCAGCATTTT.

This chain connects TRBV6-5 to TRBJ1-1; D remains ambiguous. V gave up 3 bases and J gave up 3 bases, with 11 bases separating them. Germline V gene lookup returns CDR1 MNHEY and CDR2 SVGAGI. This CDR3 spans 14 amino acids. The CDR3 coding sequence is TGTGCCAGCAGTTATCTGGTTTGCGACACTGAAGCTTTCTTT. Protein product: CASSYLVCDTEAFF.

The table lists this clonotype with many counts. The J gene is TRBJ1-4, the V gene TRBV7-2; a possible D gene is TRBD1 (5 bases). The CDR3 covers 15 residues. CDR1 and CDR2 from the germline V gene are SGHTA and FQGNSA. The V gene lost 1 base and the J gene lost 7 bases, with 13 bases spanning the gap. DNA for the CDR3: TGTGCCAGCAGCTTAGATGGGGCGCCGAGTGAAAAACTGTTTTTT. Its translation: CASSLDGAPSEKLFF.

This clonotype turned up a few times. The rearrangement uses TRBV24-1 and TRBJ1-2; tentative D call: TRBD1 (5 bases). The CDR3 loop spans 12 amino acids. V lost 4 bases to trimming and J lost 8 bases, with 10 bases between them. CDR1 is KGHDR and CDR2 is SFDVKD in the germline V gene. This CDR3 is CATSEPGVGYTF. The CDR3 DNA follows: TGTGCCACCAGTGAACCGGGGGTGGGCTACACCTTC.

The rearrangement joins TRBV12-3 or TRBV12-4 to TRBJ2-6; D is perhaps TRBD1 (5 bases). The length of the CDR3 is 14 residues. V lost 6 bases and J lost 4, with 10 bases in between. CDR3 in DNA: TGTGCCAGCAGCCGACAGTCCGGGGCCAACGTCCTGACTTTC. It translates to CASSRQSGANVLTF.